The T cell receptor beta chain under discussion was sequenced for a study of blood T cell repertoires in COVID-19. Across the study: Specimens from acute and convalescent COVID-19 originated in the United States, Italy and Spain. Sample material is recorded as cDNA or gDNA derived from T cells, B-cell-depleted T cells, or PBMCs.

With 1 base removed from V and 1 base from J, the gap between germline ends came to 8 bases. The CDR3 length is 15 residues. Germline V gene lookup returns CDR1 SGHTA and CDR2 FQGNSA. Study processing details: It was from reference gene primer amplification that nucleated cell counts were estimated. Profiled with immunoSEQ multiplex PCR; TCRdb holds only in-frame clones, not every one. The V and J calls and clone size are taken from that table; D and trimming were inferred from the DNA. The data contain more than 95,000 clones, about 79% of them singletons. The rearrangement links TRBV7-2 to TRBJ1-3, with unresolved D. This receptor was taken from a woman older than 75 with active or convalescent COVID-19. Sequencing input: peripheral blood. The CDR3 DNA sequence: TGTGCCAGCAGCTTAGTCCCCGGGTCTGGAAACACCATATATTTT. As protein: CASSLVPGSGNTIYF. Full variable domain (missing parts from reference TRBV7-2 and TRBJ1-3): GAGVSQSPSNKVTEKGKDVELRCDPISGHTALYWYRQSLGQGLEFLIYFQGNSAPDKSGLPSDRFSAERTGGSVSTLTIQRTQQEDSAVYLCASSLVPGSGNTIYFGEGSWLTVV.